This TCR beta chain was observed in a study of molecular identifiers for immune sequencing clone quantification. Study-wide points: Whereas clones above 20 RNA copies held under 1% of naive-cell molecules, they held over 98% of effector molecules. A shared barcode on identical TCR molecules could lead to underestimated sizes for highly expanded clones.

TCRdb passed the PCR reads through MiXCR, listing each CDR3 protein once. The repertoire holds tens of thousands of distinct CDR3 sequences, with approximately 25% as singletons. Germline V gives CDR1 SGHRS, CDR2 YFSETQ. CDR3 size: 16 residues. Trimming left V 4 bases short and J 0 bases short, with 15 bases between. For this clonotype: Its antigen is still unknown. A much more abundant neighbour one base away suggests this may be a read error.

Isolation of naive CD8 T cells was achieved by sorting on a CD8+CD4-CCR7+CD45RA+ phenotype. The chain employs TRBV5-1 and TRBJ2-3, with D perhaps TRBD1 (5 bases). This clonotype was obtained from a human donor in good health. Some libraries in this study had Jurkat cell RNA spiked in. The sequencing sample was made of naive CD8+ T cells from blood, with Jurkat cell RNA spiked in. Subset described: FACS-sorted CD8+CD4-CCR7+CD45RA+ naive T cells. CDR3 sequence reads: CASSGAPGISTDTQYF. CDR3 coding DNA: TGCGCCAGCAGCGGGGCACCAGGGATTAGCACAGATACGCAGTATTTT.